This paragraph reports one TCR beta chain. Its antigen remains unidentified. TCRdb ran MiXCR on the PCR reads and lists one entry per CDR3 protein. The sample gives fewer than 8,000 distinct CDR3 sequences, under 35% of which show up once; around 15% is in the top ten. Time point meaning: before preoperative PTX-NDP chemotherapy. Patients received paclitaxel-nedaplatin as preoperative chemotherapy before surgery. The entry originates in a study of esophageal squamous cell carcinoma under preoperative chemotherapy. Study-level points and caveats: After treatment, tumor-infiltrating lymphocytes seemed to come partly from incoming peripheral T cells, not only local changes. Tumor-infiltrating lymphocytes showed no significant post-chemotherapy TCR diversity increase, unlike peripheral T cells. After paclitaxel-nedaplatin, abundant clones were more likely to contract than amplify.

The V end lost 2 bases, the J end lost 3 bases, and 10 bases lay between the germline ends. The CDR3 length is 15 residues. CDR1 and CDR2 (germline): SGHTA, FQGTGA. Sampling took place from a patient given preoperative chemotherapy. The sequence was obtained from a human donor with esophageal squamous cell carcinoma. The donor label of this sample is uncertain. This sequence joins TRBV7-3 and TRBJ2-2, with D perhaps TRBD2 (5 bases). Here the CDR3 reads CASSLGVGDTGELFF. The CDR3 coding sequence is TGTGCCAGCAGCTTAGGGGTCGGGGACACCGGGGAGCTGTTTTTT.